This TCR beta chain emerged from a study of radiotherapy plus CTLA-4 blockade in lung cancer. Overall study: Disease control reached 30% to 35%, with objective responses in 15% to 20%. Study outcomes and limitations: Radiotherapy with ipilimumab was followed by blood expansion of tumor-derived clones. Early blood T cell clone changes and increased post-radiation serum interferon-beta were reportedly the strongest response predictors.

Profiled with immunoSEQ multiplex PCR; TCRdb holds only in-frame clones, not every one. Of about 81,000 clones detected, 72% appear once; the ten largest clones hold 11% to 15%. Patients in the study, people with chemo-refractory metastatic non-small-cell lung cancer, received focal radiation plus ipilimumab CTLA-4 blockade. CDR1 is MNHEY, CDR2 SMNVEV, per germline (reference sequence). The CDR3 totals 15 residues. As for this clone: No antigen is known for it. The junction and the germline gene differ at one end; a read error may be behind it.

Sequenced material: peripheral blood, taken from a patient treated with radiotherapy plus ipilimumab. The chain is built from TRBV27 and TRBJ2-3; the D is unclear. The TCR sequence derives from a human donor with non-small cell lung cancer that progressed on radiotherapy plus ipilimumab. CDR3 nucleotide sequence: TGTGCCAGCAATTTAGGGCCCCTCCTCATAGATACGCAGTATTTT. This codes for CASNLGPLLIDTQYF.